This note documents a single T cell receptor (beta chain) sequence. Its cognate antigen is unknown. This specimen comes from a study of OX40 agonist ivuxolimab in advanced cancers. On the study more broadly: Patients' therapy was ivuxolimab, an antibody that acts as an agonist of OX40 (CD134). Study results and limitations: The study observed clonal expansion of CD4+ and CD8+ blood T cells by week 6 at 0.1 to 3.0 mg/kg.

Any history of autoimmune disease or systemic immunosuppression disqualified patients. Sequencing was performed with immunoSEQ multiplex PCR; in TCRdb, only in-frame clones are kept and a portion is missing. This table holds about 100,000 clones, 89% found once. Germline V gene sequence: CDR1 MNHEY, CDR2 SMNVEV (reference sequence). After removal of 7 bases from V and 4 bases from J, the junction contained 11 bases not matched to a gene. CDR3 length: 16 residues. The chain uses TRBV27 and TRBJ2-2; 8 bases align to TRBD1. This receptor was taken from an adult with an advanced solid tumor such as melanoma, head and neck, liver or kidney cancer. The sample was CD4+ or CD8+ T cells sorted from blood, taken in a trial of the OX40 agonist ivuxolimab. CDR3 nucleotides: TGTGCCAGCACCCCCAGGGGGCTTGTGGGCACCGGGGAGCTGTTTTTT. Translating it yields CASTPRGLVGTGELFF.